This T cell receptor beta chain derives from a study of T cell responses to AZD1222 COVID-19 vaccine. General study results and limits: Regions 160-218 and 743-854 held dominance among vaccine-associated CD4 TCRs, which spanned spike. Just a handful of AZD1222 recipients were seropositive at baseline. Spike-specific TCR breadth rose after two AZD1222 doses, and depth rose as well.

Worth noting for this clone: What it recognizes is unknown.

Measured with immunoSEQ multiplex PCR; TCRdb has only the in-frame clones, and not every one. The repertoire holds 90,000 to 150,000 clones, with roughly 87% as singletons. The V gene's germline CDR1 is SGHNT and CDR2 YENEEA. Trimming took off 5 bases at V and 4 bases at J, with 14 bases between the two ends. The CDR3 extends over 14 amino acids. Specimen: peripheral blood, collected on day 0 of AZD1222 vaccination. The sequence was collected from an adult in good health. The chain joins TRBV11-3 to TRBJ1-2, with D perhaps TRBD1 (5 bases). The CDR3 coding sequence is TGTGCCAGCAGCAACACCCTGACAGTCTATGGCTACACCTTC. As protein: CASSNTLTVYGYTF. Full variable domain (outside the CDR3, taken from reference TRBV11-3 and TRBJ1-2): EAGVVQSPRYKIIEKKQPVAFWCNPISGHNTLYWYLQNLGQGPELLIRYENEEAVDDSQLPKDRFSAERLKGVDSTLKIQPAELGDSAVYLCASSNTLTVYGYTFGSGTRLTVV.